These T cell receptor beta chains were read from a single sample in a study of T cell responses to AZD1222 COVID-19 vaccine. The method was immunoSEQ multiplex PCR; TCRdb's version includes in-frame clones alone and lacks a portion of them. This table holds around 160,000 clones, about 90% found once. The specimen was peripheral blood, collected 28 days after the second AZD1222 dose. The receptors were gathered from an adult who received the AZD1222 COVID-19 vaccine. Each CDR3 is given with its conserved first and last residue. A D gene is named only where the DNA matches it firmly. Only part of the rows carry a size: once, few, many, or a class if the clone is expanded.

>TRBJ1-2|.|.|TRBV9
TGTGCCAGCAGCCAGCTAGGGGTCAGCTATGGCTACACCTTC
CASSQLGVSYGYTF
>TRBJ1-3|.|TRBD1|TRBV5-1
TGCGCCAGCAGCCCCGGGACAGGGCACGTAGAAAACACCATATATTTT
CASSPGTGHVENTIYF
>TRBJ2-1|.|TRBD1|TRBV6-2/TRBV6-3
TGTGCCAGCAGTTATCGACAGGGTAATGAGCAGTTCTTC
CASSYRQGNEQFF
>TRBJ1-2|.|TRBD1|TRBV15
TGTGCCACCAGCGGGACAGGGAGCGGCTACACCTTC
CATSGTGSGYTF
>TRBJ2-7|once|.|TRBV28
TGTGCCAGCAGTTTGGTCTCGGGGGAGCAGTACTTC
CASSLVSGEQYF
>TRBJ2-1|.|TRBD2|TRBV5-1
TGCGCCAGCAGAACCGGGACTAGCGGGGTAAATGAGCAGTTCTTC
CASRTGTSGVNEQFF
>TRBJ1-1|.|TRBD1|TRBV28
TGTGCCAGCAGTCCTCAGGGGGCTGGGGCTTTCTTT
CASSPQGAGAFF
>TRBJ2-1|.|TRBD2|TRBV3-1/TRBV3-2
TGTGCCAGCAGCCAAGAACGGGGTAGCGGGAGAGGAGGCAATGAGCAGTTCTTC
CASSQERGSGRGGNEQFF
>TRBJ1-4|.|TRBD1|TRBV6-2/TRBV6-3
TGTGCCAGCAGTCACGACAGGGTCGGTGAAAAACTGTTTTTT
CASSHDRVGEKLFF
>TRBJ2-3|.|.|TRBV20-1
TGCAGTACTGGTACGTCAGATACGCAGTATTTT
CSTGTSDTQYF
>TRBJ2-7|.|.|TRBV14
TGTGCCAGCAGCCATAAAAGGTCACAGCGAGGGACGTCCTACGAGCAGTACTTC
CASSHKRSQRGTSYEQYF
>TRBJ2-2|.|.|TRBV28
TGTGCCAGCAGTACCTCCGGTCCCCTAATCACCGGGGAGCTGTTTTTT
CASSTSGPLITGELFF
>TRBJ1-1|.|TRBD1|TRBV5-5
TGTGCCAGCAGCCGAACCGGGACAGGTATGAACACTGAAGCTTTCTTT
CASSRTGTGMNTEAFF
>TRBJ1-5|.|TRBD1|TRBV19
TGTGCCAGTACCGCGGGGACAGGGGGCTATCAGCCCCAGCATTTT
CASTAGTGGYQPQHF
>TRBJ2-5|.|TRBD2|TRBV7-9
TGTGCCAGCAGTGGCGGACTAGCGGTCCTTCAAGAGACCCAGTACTTC
CASSGGLAVLQETQYF
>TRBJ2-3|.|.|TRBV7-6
TGTGCCAGCAGCAAAGATGCGTATACGCAGTATTTT
CASSKDAYTQYF
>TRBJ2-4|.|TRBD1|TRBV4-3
TGCGCCAGCAGCCAAGATTGGGGGACAGGGAACATTCAGTACTTC
CASSQDWGTGNIQYF
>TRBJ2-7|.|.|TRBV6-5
TGTGCCAGCAGCGTCCCCGGGACCCCCAACGAGCAGTACTTC
CASSVPGTPNEQYF
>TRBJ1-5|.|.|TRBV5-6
TGTGCCAGCAGCTTGAGAGGGGGCAATCAGCCCCAGCATTTT
CASSLRGGNQPQHF
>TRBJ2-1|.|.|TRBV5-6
TGTGCCAGCAGCTTCGGTCGAATCCACAATGAGCAGTTCTTC
CASSFGRIHNEQFF
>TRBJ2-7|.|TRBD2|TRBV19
TGTGCCAGTAGTTTCTCTAGCGGAACCTACGAGCAGTACTTC
CASSFSSGTYEQYF
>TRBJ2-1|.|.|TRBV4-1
TGCGCCAGCAGCCAGTACGGGGGGCCGGCCTCCTACAATGAGCAGTTCTTC
CASSQYGGPASYNEQFF
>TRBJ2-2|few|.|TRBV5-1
TGCGCCAGCAGCGGGGACGGCGGGGAGCTGTTTTTT
CASSGDGGELFF
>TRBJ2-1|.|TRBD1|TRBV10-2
TGCGCCAGCAGCCCCACGAGGGGGACAGGGGGTCTCTCGAGCTCCTACAATGAGCAGTTCTTC
CASSPTRGTGGLSSSYNEQFF
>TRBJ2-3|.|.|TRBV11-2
TGTGCCAGCAGTCTAAGTAATACGCAGTATTTT
CASSLSNTQYF
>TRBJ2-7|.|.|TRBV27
TGTGCCAGCAGTTTAGTGGAGGGCACCTACGAGCAGTACTTC
CASSLVEGTYEQYF
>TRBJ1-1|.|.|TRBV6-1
TGTGCCAGCAGTGAAGTCGCTGGGGTGGGGAACACTGAAGCTTTCTTT
CASSEVAGVGNTEAFF
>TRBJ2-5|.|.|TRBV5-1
TGCGCCAGCAGCTTTTCGGGGCCCCAAGAGACCCAGTACTTC
CASSFSGPQETQYF
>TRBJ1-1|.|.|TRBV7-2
TGTGCCAGCAGCTTAGATGCCGCCGTGGGCACTGAAGCTTTCTTT
CASSLDAAVGTEAFF
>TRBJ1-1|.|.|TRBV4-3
TGCGCCAGCAGCCAAGATCGAGGGAACACTGAAGCTTTCTTT
CASSQDRGNTEAFF
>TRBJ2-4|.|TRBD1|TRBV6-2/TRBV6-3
TGTGCCAGCAGCCCAGGGGGCTGGGGAAACATTCAGTACTTC
CASSPGGWGNIQYF
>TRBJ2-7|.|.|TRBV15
TGTGCCACCCAGGGACAATTCGACGAGCAGTACTTC
CATQGQFDEQYF
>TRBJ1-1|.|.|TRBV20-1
TGCAGTGCGGGCCCCGGGGCTGAAGCTTTCTTT
CSAGPGAEAFF
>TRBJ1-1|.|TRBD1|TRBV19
TGTGCCAGTAGTATGGGGACAGGGAAAAACACTGAAGCTTTCTTT
CASSMGTGKNTEAFF
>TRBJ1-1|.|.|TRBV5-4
TGTGCCAGCAGCGACGACAGGGAAGCTTTCTTT
CASSDDREAFF
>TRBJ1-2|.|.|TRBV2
TGTGCCAGCAGTGGGGACCTTTACTATGGCTACACCTTC
CASSGDLYYGYTF
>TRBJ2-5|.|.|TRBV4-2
TGTGCCAGCAGCGACTTGGGGGGAGAGACCCAGTACTTC
CASSDLGGETQYF
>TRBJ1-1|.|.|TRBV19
TGTGCCAGTAGCCGACAGGCCTTGAACACTGAAGCTTTCTTT
CASSRQALNTEAFF
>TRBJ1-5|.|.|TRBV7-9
TGTGCCAGCAGCTTAGATGGGGTTAGCAATCAGCCCCAGCATTTT
CASSLDGVSNQPQHF
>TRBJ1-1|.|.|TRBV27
TGTGCCAGCAGCGGCAGGGGTACTTTAGACACTGAAGCTTTCTTT
CASSGRGTLDTEAFF
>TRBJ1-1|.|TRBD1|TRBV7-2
TGTGCCAGCAGCCTCAGGGGGGAGGGCACTGAAGCTTTCTTT
CASSLRGEGTEAFF
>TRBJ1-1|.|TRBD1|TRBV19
TGTGCCAGTAGTGTCAGGGGGACGGACACTGAAGCTTTCTTT
CASSVRGTDTEAFF
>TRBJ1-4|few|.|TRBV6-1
TGTGCCAGCAGTGAAGGAGCAGGGACTAATGAAAAACTGTTTTTT
CASSEGAGTNEKLFF
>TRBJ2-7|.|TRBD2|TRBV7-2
TGTGCCAGCAGGGGATTAGCGGGGCCCTCCTACGAGCAGTACTTC
CASRGLAGPSYEQYF
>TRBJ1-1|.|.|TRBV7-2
TGTGCCAGCAGCTTGGGAAACCCTAACATGAACACTGAAGCTTTCTTT
CASSLGNPNMNTEAFF
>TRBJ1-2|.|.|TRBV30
TGTGCCTGGGGGAGGTGGGTAGACTATGGCTACACCTTC
CAWGRWVDYGYTF
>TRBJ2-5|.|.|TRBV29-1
TGCAGCGTCGCAAAAGTGGACCAGTACTTC
CSVAKVDQYF
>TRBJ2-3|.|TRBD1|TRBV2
TGTGCCAGCAGCGTCAGGGACAGGGCCAACTTACGGGGCCACGACACAGATACGCAGTATTTT
CASSVRDRANLRGHDTDTQYF
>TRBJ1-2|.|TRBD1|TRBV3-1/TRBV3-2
TGTGCCAGCAGCCAAGGACAGGGAGTCGGCTACACCTTC
CASSQGQGVGYTF